This T cell receptor beta chain was found in a study of T cells in localized non-small cell lung cancer. General study findings and limits: Longer overall survival was seen with higher T cell density measured in blood. The study sequenced only one region of the tumor. As a result, intratumor heterogeneity could not be excluded and remains possible. Turning up in adjacent lung were a median about 61 of the top 100 tumor clones. Uninvolved adjacent lung, not tumor, had the highest T cell clonality.

Profiled with immunoSEQ multiplex PCR; TCRdb holds only in-frame clones, not every one. The repertoire consists of 45,000 to 70,000 clones, with roughly 88% occurring once and the leading ten covering approximately 5.2%. As to this clone: Its target is unknown.

The germline gives CDR1 MGHRA, CDR2 YSYEKL. Between the trimmed V and J ends, which lost 4 bases and 0 bases, there was a span of 15 bases. The CDR3 spans 16 residues. The receptor comes from a woman aged 35 to 69 with stage I lung adenocarcinoma. This chain links TRBV4-1 with TRBJ1-2; no clear D gene. Sequenced here: peripheral blood, sampled before any cancer treatment. CDR3 in DNA: TGCGCCAGCAGCCCGGATAGGGCGGATACTAACTATGGCTACACCTTC. This gives the protein CASSPDRADTNYGYTF.